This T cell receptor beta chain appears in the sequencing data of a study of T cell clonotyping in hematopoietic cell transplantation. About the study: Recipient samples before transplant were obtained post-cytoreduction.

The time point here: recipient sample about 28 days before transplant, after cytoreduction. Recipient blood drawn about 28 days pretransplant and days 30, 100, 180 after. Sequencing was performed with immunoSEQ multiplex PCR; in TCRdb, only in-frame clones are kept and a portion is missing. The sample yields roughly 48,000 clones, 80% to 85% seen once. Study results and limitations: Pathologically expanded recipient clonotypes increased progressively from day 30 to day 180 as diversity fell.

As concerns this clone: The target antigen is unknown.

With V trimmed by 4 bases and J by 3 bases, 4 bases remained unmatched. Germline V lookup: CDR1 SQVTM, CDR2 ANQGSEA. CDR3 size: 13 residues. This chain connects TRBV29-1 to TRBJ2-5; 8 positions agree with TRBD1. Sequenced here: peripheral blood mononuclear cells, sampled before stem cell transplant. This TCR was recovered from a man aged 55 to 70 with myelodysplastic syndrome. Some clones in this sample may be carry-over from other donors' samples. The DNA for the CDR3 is TGCAGCGTTGCCCACAGGGGGGAAGAGACCCAGTACTTC. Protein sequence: CSVAHRGEETQYF.